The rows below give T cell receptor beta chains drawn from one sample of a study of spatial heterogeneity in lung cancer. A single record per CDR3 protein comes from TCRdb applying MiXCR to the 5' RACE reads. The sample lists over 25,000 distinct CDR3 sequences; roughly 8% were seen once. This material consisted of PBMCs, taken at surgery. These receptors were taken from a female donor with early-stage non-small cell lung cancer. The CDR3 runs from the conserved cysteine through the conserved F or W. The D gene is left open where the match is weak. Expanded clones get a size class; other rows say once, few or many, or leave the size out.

CASSLRLAEADTQYF | TGTGCCAGCAGCTTACGACTAGCTGAGGCTGATACGCAGTATTTT | TRBV7-9 | many | TRBD2 | TRBJ2-3
CASSFLGLAGGQNF | TGTGCCAGCAGTTTTTTAGGACTAGCGGGAGGCCAAAACTTC | TRBV2 | . | TRBD2 | TRBJ2-5
CASSPSPAPSYNEQFF | TGCGCCAGCAGCCCCAGTCCTGCACCCTCCTACAATGAGCAGTTCTTC | TRBV5-1 | many | . | TRBJ2-1
CASSQDQAILADTQYF | TGTGCCAGCAGCCAAGATCAGGCCATTCTAGCAGATACGCAGTATTTT | TRBV3-1 | few | . | TRBJ2-3
CASSYEWGFEQYF | TGTGCCAGCAGCTACGAATGGGGGTTCGAGCAGTACTTC | TRBV7-8 | many | . | TRBJ2-7
CAGRPIRSNEQFF | TGTGCCGGCAGACCGATAAGAAGCAATGAGCAGTTCTTC | TRBV11-2 | many | . | TRBJ2-1
CASSFAGLTYEQYF | TGTGCCAGCAGTTTTGCCGGGTTGACCTACGAGCAGTACTTC | TRBV6-6 | few | . | TRBJ2-7
CASSPRGGEQYF | TGTGCCAGCTCACCAAGGGGAGGCGAGCAGTACTTC | TRBV18 | many | . | TRBJ2-7
CASSYSLATSTDTQYF | TGTGCCAGCAGTTACTCACTGGCGACTAGCACAGATACGCAGTATTTT | TRBV6-6 | few | . | TRBJ2-3
CASSLAGGFNTEAFF | TGTGCCAGCAGCTTGGCCGGGGGGTTTAACACTGAAGCTTTCTTT | TRBV5-4 | few | . | TRBJ1-1
CASSPDRANQPQHF | TGTGCCAGCAGTCCCGACAGGGCGAATCAGCCCCAGCATTTT | TRBV6-6 | many | TRBD1 | TRBJ1-5
CASSYQTSGAFYEQYF | TGTGCCAGCAGTTACCAGACTAGCGGGGCGTTCTACGAGCAGTACTTC | TRBV6-6 | many | TRBD2 | TRBJ2-7
CASSFGLAGGEQYF | TGCGCCAGCAGCTTCGGTCTAGCGGGCGGGGAGCAGTACTTC | TRBV5-1 | . | TRBD2 | TRBJ2-7
CASSTGWTGKENIQYF | TGTGCCAGCAGCACCGGCTGGACAGGGAAGGAAAACATTCAGTACTTC | TRBV28 | many | TRBD1 | TRBJ2-4
CASSALDGNTGELFF | TGTGCCAGCAGCGCCTTGGACGGTAACACCGGGGAGCTGTTTTTT | TRBV5-6 | . | . | TRBJ2-2
CSAATLQETQYF | TGCAGCGCGGCGACCTTACAAGAGACCCAGTACTTC | TRBV29-1 | few | . | TRBJ2-5
CASSRDFNTEAFF | TGTGCCAGCAGTCGGGACTTTAACACTGAAGCTTTCTTT | TRBV7-9 | few | . | TRBJ1-1
CASRDREGYTF | TGTGCCTCTCGGGACAGGGAAGGCTACACCTTC | TRBV30 | many | TRBD1 | TRBJ1-2
CASIGQGNQPQHF | TGTGCCAGTATCGGACAGGGCAATCAGCCCCAGCATTTT | TRBV19 | many | TRBD1 | TRBJ1-5
CASSTGTSGSLIEFF | TGTGCCAGCAGCACCGGGACTAGCGGGAGTCTGATCGAGTTCTTC | TRBV6-2/TRBV6-3 | many | TRBD2 | TRBJ2-1
CASTIGLAGSYEQYF | TGTGCCAGCACTATAGGGTTAGCGGGAAGCTACGAGCAGTACTTC | TRBV6-6 | many | TRBD2 | TRBJ2-7
CASSLGGRQPQHF | TGTGCCAGCAGCTTAGGGGGCCGCCAGCCCCAGCATTTT | TRBV11-3 | . | . | TRBJ1-5
CASTTPYSGNTIYF | TGTGCCAGCACCACACCGTACTCTGGAAACACCATATATTTT | TRBV5-8 | few | . | TRBJ1-3
CASRPTSRLGKTQYF | TGTGCCAGCAGACCCACTAGCCGGCTAGGGAAGACCCAGTACTTC | TRBV7-2 | medium-sized | . | TRBJ2-5
CATSRGVTSGSYEQFF | TGTGCCACCAGCAGAGGTGTTACTAGCGGGAGCTATGAGCAGTTCTTC | TRBV15 | many | TRBD2 | TRBJ2-1
CASSQATLDRLKKETQYF | TGTGCCAGCAGCCAAGCAACTTTGGACAGGTTAAAAAAAGAGACCCAGTACTTC | TRBV14 | . | TRBD1 | TRBJ2-5
CASSPVGRGRGGYTF | TGTGCCAGCAGCCCGGTCGGCAGGGGGCGAGGTGGCTACACCTTC | TRBV4-2 | . | TRBD1 | TRBJ1-2
CASSQPTGDYGYTF | TGTGCCAGCAGCCAACCCACAGGGGACTATGGCTACACCTTC | TRBV4-2 | few | TRBD1 | TRBJ1-2
CASISGQGGNQPQHF | TGTGCCAGCATTTCTGGACAGGGAGGCAATCAGCCCCAGCATTTT | TRBV28 | . | TRBD1 | TRBJ1-5
CASSFLISEQFF | TGTGCCAGCAGCTTTTTAATCTCGGAGCAGTTCTTC | TRBV7-2 | many | . | TRBJ2-1
CAISEPPTREDLTDTQYF | TGTGCCATCAGTGAACCCCCCACCCGAGAGGACCTCACAGATACGCAGTATTTT | TRBV10-3 | many | . | TRBJ2-3
CAWSVRDRELFF | TGTGCCTGGAGTGTACGCGACAGGGAGCTGTTTTTT | TRBV30 | . | . | TRBJ2-2
CASSLVPYNEQFF | TGTGCCAGCAGCTTAGTCCCGTACAATGAGCAGTTCTTC | TRBV7-2 | . | . | TRBJ2-1
CATSRGGTGAWEAFF | TGTGCCACCAGCAGGGGCGGGACAGGGGCTTGGGAAGCTTTCTTT | TRBV15 | many | TRBD1 | TRBJ1-1
CATEGSTDTQYF | TGTGCCACCGAGGGGAGCACAGATACGCAGTATTTT | TRBV10-3 | . | . | TRBJ2-3
CAWSVAFFSTDTQYF | TGTGCCTGGAGTGTAGCCTTCTTCAGCACAGATACGCAGTATTTT | TRBV30 | few | . | TRBJ2-3
CASRAPGPYEQYF | TGTGCCAGCAGAGCACCGGGACCCTACGAGCAGTACTTC | TRBV28 | few | . | TRBJ2-7
CSASGRGTEAFF | TGCAGTGCTAGCGGGCGGGGCACTGAAGCTTTCTTT | TRBV20-1 | many | . | TRBJ1-1
CAIRDTGGQNQPQHF | TGTGCCATCAGAGACACAGGGGGCCAAAATCAGCCCCAGCATTTT | TRBV10-3 | few | TRBD1 | TRBJ1-5
CAIRDSGNHEQYF | TGTGCCATCAGAGATAGCGGGAACCACGAGCAGTACTTC | TRBV10-3 | . | TRBD2 | TRBJ2-7
CASSQEGDTQYF | TGTGCCAGCAGCCAAGAGGGGGATACGCAGTATTTT | TRBV4-2 | few | . | TRBJ2-3
CASSTPTSGMYEQYF | TGTGCCAGCAGTACTCCGACTAGCGGGATGTACGAGCAGTACTTC | TRBV6-1 | many | TRBD2 | TRBJ2-7
CASSTRTSGRDTQYF | TGTGCCAGCAGCACCCGGACTAGCGGGAGAGATACGCAGTATTTT | TRBV7-9 | . | TRBD2 | TRBJ2-3
CSVEGLAGATDTQYF | TGCAGCGTTGAAGGACTAGCGGGAGCCACAGATACGCAGTATTTT | TRBV29-1 | medium-sized | TRBD2 | TRBJ2-3
CASSLATQGSDGYTF | TGTGCCAGCAGCTTAGCGACCCAGGGAAGCGATGGCTACACCTTC | TRBV7-6 | many | . | TRBJ1-2
CASSQEGPRNTGELFF | TGTGCCAGCTCGCAGGAGGGGCCGAGGAACACCGGGGAGCTGTTTTTT | TRBV18 | . | . | TRBJ2-2
CASSHLSSGTGSPKNIQYF | TGCGCCAGCAGCCATCTCTCATCCGGGACAGGGAGTCCCAAAAACATTCAGTACTTC | TRBV4-3 | . | TRBD1 | TRBJ2-4
CASRRGGDTEAFF | TGTGCCAGCAGGAGGGGCGGGGACACTGAAGCTTTCTTT | TRBV25-1 | few | . | TRBJ1-1
CASSVLAGPINEQFF | TGTGCCAGTAGTGTCTTAGCGGGACCGATCAATGAGCAGTTCTTC | TRBV19 | many | TRBD2 | TRBJ2-1
CSAREQEIGEAFF | TGCAGTGCTAGGGAACAGGAAATTGGTGAAGCTTTCTTT | TRBV20-1 | few | . | TRBJ1-1
CSVERDDYGYTF | TGCAGCGTTGAGAGGGATGACTATGGCTACACCTTC | TRBV29-1 | many | . | TRBJ1-2
CASSQVRNEQFF | TGTGCCAGCAGCCAAGTTAGAAATGAGCAGTTCTTC | TRBV3-1 | many | . | TRBJ2-1
CASSLSPGGPREQFF | TGCGCCAGCAGCTTGTCACCGGGAGGGCCGAGGGAGCAGTTCTTC | TRBV5-1 | . | TRBD2 | TRBJ2-1
CASSVDRWGINEQFF | TGCGCCAGCAGCGTAGACAGGTGGGGGATCAATGAGCAGTTCTTC | TRBV5-1 | many | . | TRBJ2-1
CASSLGVNTQYF | TGCGCCAGCAGCTTGGGAGTGAATACGCAGTATTTT | TRBV5-1 | . | . | TRBJ2-3
CASSYSSGRTNEKLFF | TGTGCCAGCAGTTACTCGAGTGGCAGAACTAATGAAAAACTGTTTTTT | TRBV6-5 | . | . | TRBJ1-4
CASSSGHQRDNEQFF | TGTGCCAGCAGTTCAGGACACCAGCGGGATAATGAGCAGTTCTTC | TRBV11-3 | . | TRBD2 | TRBJ2-1